These 13 T cell receptor beta chains share one sample of origin, sequenced in a study of CD8 T cells in ankylosing spondylitis. Study outcomes and limitations: Made up of about eight highly homologous variants, a TCR beta motif appeared characteristic of ankylosing spondylitis blood.

MiXCR was run by TCRdb on the 5' RACE reads, yielding one entry per CDR3 protein. The data show around 890,000 distinct CDR3 sequences, approximately 10% seen once. For these TCRs, the target antigens are not known. The sequenced material came from blood, either unsorted or a sorted T cell fraction (not recorded which). These receptors came from a male donor with ankylosing spondylitis.

The chain employs TRBV15 and TRBJ2-7, with 12 bases that match TRBD2. The V segment lost 5 bases and the J segment 6 bases; nucleotides outside the gene matches: 2. The germline gives CDR1 LNHNV, CDR2 YYDKDF (reference sequence). The CDR3 contains 13 residues. The CDR3 spells CATSSSGGVEQYF. The CDR3 nucleotides read TGTGCCACCAGCTCTAGCGGGGGGGTCGAGCAGTACTTC.

The chain joins TRBV10-3 to TRBJ2-5; D not certain. CDR3 length: 15 residues. In germline, CDR1 is ENHRY, CDR2 SYGVKD. Trimming left V 3 bases short and J 0 bases short, with 11 bases between. The CDR3 DNA is TGTGCCATCAGTGATTACTCTTTGTACCAAGAGACCCAGTACTTC. It translates to CAISDYSLYQETQYF.

This clonotype appeared a few times. The genes are TRBV24-1 and TRBJ2-5, with 7 bases lining up with TRBD2. The germline CDR1 and CDR2 sequences are KGHDR and SFDVKD. V lost 0 bases to trimming and J lost 4 bases; unmatched junction nucleotides: 4. The CDR3 has 15 amino acids. The CDR3 is CATSDLFAGAETQYF. For the CDR3, the DNA is TGTGCCACCAGTGATTTGTTTGCGGGAGCAGAGACCCAGTACTTC.

This clonotype was counted many times. V gene TRBV5-1 combines with J gene TRBJ2-7, with D possibly being TRBD1 (5 bases). Germline CDR1 is SGHRS and CDR2 is YFSETQ. Trimming cost V 7 bases and J 0 bases, with 14 bases left between them. The CDR3 consists of 14 residues. CDR3 amino acids: CASRGQGLSYEQYF. CDR3 in DNA: TGCGCCAGCCGAGGCCAGGGCCTCTCCTACGAGCAGTACTTC. The full variable domain, with the rest looked up from reference TRBV5-1 and TRBJ2-7, is KAGVTQTPRYLIKTRGQQVTLSCSPISGHRSVSWYQQTPGQGLQFLFEYFSETQRNKGNFPGRFSGRQFSNSRSEMNVSTLELGDSALYLCASRGQGLSYEQYFGPGTRLTVT.

In its sample, this clonotype was seen many times. This chain links TRBV20-1 with TRBJ2-1; 14 bases are a match to TRBD2. CDR1 and CDR2 from the germline V gene are DFQATT and SNEGSKA (reference sequence). The CDR3 extends over 13 amino acids. This CDR3 reads CTGTSGSYNEQFF. The CDR3 region has the DNA TGCACCGGGACTAGCGGGAGCTACAATGAGCAGTTCTTC.

This clonotype was seen many times. The chain links TRBV7-8 to TRBJ2-7; D gene uncertain. V shed 5 bases and J shed 1 base, with 12 bases lying between them. CDR1 and CDR2 (germline): SGHVS, FQNEAQ. CDR3 length: 14 amino acids. The CDR3 DNA reads as TGTGCCAGCAGCCCCCGGTTTACGTCCTACGAGCAGTACTTC. It codes for CASSPRFTSYEQYF.

This clonotype was observed many times. The V call is TRBV6-5, the J call TRBJ2-1; TRBD1 might be the D (5 bases). CDR1 and CDR2 (germline): MNHEY, SVGAGI. The V and J ends lost 4 bases and 4 bases respectively, with 14 bases between them. The length of the CDR3 is 15 residues. The CDR3 loop reads CASSFAGNRYNEQFF. The CDR3, as DNA: TGTGCCAGCAGTTTCGCAGGGAACCGGTACAATGAGCAGTTCTTC.

This clonotype was seen a handful of times. This chain connects TRBV12-5 to TRBJ2-1, with 9 positions matching TRBD1. The trim removed 6 bases at V and 2 bases at J, leaving 11 bases unmatched. CDR1 and CDR2 (germline): LGHNT, FRNRAP. The CDR3 is made up of 17 amino acids. The CDR3 DNA follows: TGTGCTAGTGGACCCGGACCGGGACAGGGACCCTACAATGAGCAGTTCTTC. Its protein is CASGPGPGQGPYNEQFF.

This clonotype came up a few times. This chain joins TRBV4-3 and TRBJ2-7; the D call may be TRBD1 or TRBD2 (5 bases each). The CDR3 loop spans 14 amino acids. In germline, CDR1 is LGHNA, CDR2 YSLEER. Between the trimmed V and J ends, which lost 0 bases and 7 bases, there was a span of 13 bases. CDR3 in DNA: TGCGCCAGCAGCCAAGATACAGGTGAGGGGGAGCAGTACTTC. Protein product: CASSQDTGEGEQYF.

CDR3 nucleotides: TGTGCCAGCAGTCCCCGGGACGCCGTGTACGAGCAGTACTTC. Translating it yields CASSPRDAVYEQYF. The V gene is TRBV6-1, the J gene TRBJ2-7, with D perhaps assigned TRBD1 or TRBD2 (5 bases each). CDR1 MNHNS and CDR2 SASEGT come from the germline V gene. The CDR3 contains 14 residues. Trimming cost V 5 bases and J 4 bases, with 15 bases left between them.

The table lists this clonotype with a few counts. This chain uses TRBV2 with TRBJ2-2, with D maybe TRBD2 (6 bases). Trimming left V 6 bases short and J 13 bases short, with 12 bases between. The germline V gene encodes CDR1 SNHLY and CDR2 FYNNEI. This CDR3 has 11 amino acids. The CDR3 DNA reads TGTGCCAGCAGCGGCCGGGGGTGGCTGTTTTTT. Residues: CASSGRGWLFF.

In this sample, this clonotype turned up a few times. The V and J genes are TRBV28 and TRBJ1-2; D gene uncertain. The CDR3 sequence is 15 residues long. The germline CDR1 and CDR2 sequences are MDHEN and SYDVKM. Trimming removed 5 bases from V and 2 bases from J, with 15 bases in between. The CDR3 protein is CASSPWEKTNYGYTF. Here the CDR3 DNA reads TGTGCCAGCAGTCCCTGGGAGAAGACCAACTATGGCTACACCTTC.

This clonotype has only a few counts. The chain links TRBV20-1 to TRBJ1-2; D might be TRBD1 (5 bases). CDR3 length: 14 amino acids. Germline assignment: CDR1 DFQATT and CDR2 SNEGSKA (reference sequence). Trimming removed 3 bases at V and 4 bases at J, with 15 bases between. The CDR3 protein is CSARGGAAVYGYTF. For the CDR3, the DNA is TGCAGTGCTAGGGGAGGGGCCGCGGTCTATGGCTACACCTTC.